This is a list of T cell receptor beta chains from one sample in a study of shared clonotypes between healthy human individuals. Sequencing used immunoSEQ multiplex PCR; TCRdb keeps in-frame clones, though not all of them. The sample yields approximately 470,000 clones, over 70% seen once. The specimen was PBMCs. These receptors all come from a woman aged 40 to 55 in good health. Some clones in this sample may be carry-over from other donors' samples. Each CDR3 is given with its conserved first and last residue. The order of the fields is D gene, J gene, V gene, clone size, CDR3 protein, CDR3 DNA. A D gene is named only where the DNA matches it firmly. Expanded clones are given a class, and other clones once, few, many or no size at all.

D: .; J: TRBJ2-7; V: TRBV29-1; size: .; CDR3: CSVVQKLSYEQYF; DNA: TGCAGCGTTGTACAGAAGTTATCCTACGAGCAGTACTTC
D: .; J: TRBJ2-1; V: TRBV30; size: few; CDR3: CAWSVEGINEQFF; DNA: TGTGCCTGGAGTGTGGAGGGAATCAATGAGCAGTTCTTC
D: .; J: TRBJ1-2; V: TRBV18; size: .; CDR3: CASSPPSVEYGYTF; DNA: TGTGCCAGCTCACCACCGTCAGTAGAGTATGGCTACACCTTC
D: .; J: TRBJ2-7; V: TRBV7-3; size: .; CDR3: CASSPDRFSYEQYF; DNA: TGTGCCAGCAGCCCTGACAGGTTCTCCTACGAGCAGTACTTC
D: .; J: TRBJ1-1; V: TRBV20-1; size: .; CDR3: CSAQSDPEAFF; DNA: TGCAGTGCTCAAAGTGACCCTGAAGCTTTCTTT
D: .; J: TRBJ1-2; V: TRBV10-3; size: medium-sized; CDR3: CAISERQPAGYGYTF; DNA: TGTGCCATCAGTGAGAGGCAGCCCGCTGGCTATGGCTACACCTTC
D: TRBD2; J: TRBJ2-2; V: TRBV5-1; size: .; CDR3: CASSDSGMVTGELFF; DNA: TGCGCCAGCAGCGATAGCGGGATGGTCACCGGGGAGCTGTTTTTT
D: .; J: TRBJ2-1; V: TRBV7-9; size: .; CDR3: CASSPAGLTNEQFF; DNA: TGTGCCAGCAGTCCGGCGGGACTGACCAATGAGCAGTTCTTC
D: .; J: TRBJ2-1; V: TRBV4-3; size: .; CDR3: CASSQSRSGNEQFF; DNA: TGCGCCAGCAGCCAATCAAGGTCGGGCAATGAGCAGTTCTTC
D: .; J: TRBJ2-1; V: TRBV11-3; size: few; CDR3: CASSLDTGGEQFF; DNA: TGTGCCAGCAGCTTAGATACCGGGGGAGAGCAGTTCTTC
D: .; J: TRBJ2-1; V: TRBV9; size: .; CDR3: CASSVGGSGNEQFF; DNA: TGTGCCAGCAGCGTAGGTGGGAGTGGTAATGAGCAGTTCTTC
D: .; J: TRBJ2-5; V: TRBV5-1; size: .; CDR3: CASSLGGPPVGETQYF; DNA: TGCGCCAGCAGCTTGGGGGGCCCGCCGGTGGGAGAGACCCAGTACTTC
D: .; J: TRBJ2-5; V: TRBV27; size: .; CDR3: CASSLSWGVGETQYF; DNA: TGTGCCAGCAGTTTAAGCTGGGGGGTCGGAGAGACCCAGTACTTC
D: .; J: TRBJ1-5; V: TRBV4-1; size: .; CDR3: CASSQPSGTASDQPQHF; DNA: TGCGCCAGCAGCCAGCCTTCCGGGACCGCTAGCGATCAGCCCCAGCATTTT
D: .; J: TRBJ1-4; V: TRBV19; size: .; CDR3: CAAQGKNEKLFF; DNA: TGTGCCGCTCAAGGAAAAAATGAAAAACTGTTTTTT
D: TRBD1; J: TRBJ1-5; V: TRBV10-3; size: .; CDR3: CAISESTGRGQPQHF; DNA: TGTGCCATCAGTGAGTCGACAGGGAGAGGTCAGCCCCAGCATTTT
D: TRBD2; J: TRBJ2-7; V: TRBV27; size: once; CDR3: CASSSPLTSGVYEQYF; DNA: TGTGCCAGCAGTTCACCCCTGACTAGCGGAGTTTACGAGCAGTACTTC
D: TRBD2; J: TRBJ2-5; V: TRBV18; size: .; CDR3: CASSPLAGVETQYF; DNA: TGTGCCAGCTCCCCATTAGCGGGAGTCGAGACCCAGTACTTC
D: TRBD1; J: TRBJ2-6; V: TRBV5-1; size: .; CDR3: CASRPRTGAYLGSGANVLTF; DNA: TGCGCCAGCAGACCCCGGACAGGGGCCTACCTTGGCTCTGGGGCCAACGTCCTGACTTTC
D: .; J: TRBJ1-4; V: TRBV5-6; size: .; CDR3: CASSLATGLMREKLFF; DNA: TGTGCCAGCAGCTTAGCCACAGGGTTGATGCGTGAAAAACTGTTTTTT
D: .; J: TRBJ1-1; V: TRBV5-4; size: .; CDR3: CASSPGQSNTEAFF; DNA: TGTGCCAGCAGCCCGGGGCAGTCGAACACTGAAGCTTTCTTT
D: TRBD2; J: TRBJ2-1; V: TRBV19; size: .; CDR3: CASSTPGLDYNEQFF; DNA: TGTGCCAGTAGTACTCCGGGACTAGACTACAATGAGCAGTTCTTC
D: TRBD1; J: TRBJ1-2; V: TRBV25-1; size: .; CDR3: CASSARTGDYGYTF; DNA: TGTGCCAGCAGTGCGCGGACAGGGGACTATGGCTACACCTTC
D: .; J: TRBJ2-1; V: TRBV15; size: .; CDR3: CATRRDLNNEQFF; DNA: TGTGCCACCAGAAGGGACTTGAACAATGAGCAGTTCTTC